The present T cell receptor (beta chain) was sequenced within a study of blood T cell repertoires in COVID-19. Study information: Sites in the United States, Italy and Spain provided acute and convalescent COVID-19 samples. PBMCs, B-cell-depleted T cells, or T cells provided the cDNA or gDNA that made up the material.

Clones were sequenced by immunoSEQ multiplex PCR, and TCRdb holds only the in-frame ones, with some missing. The table lists fewer than 200,000 clones, around 83% of them singletons. Assignments of participants to cohorts depended upon their own reported clinical history. The CDR3 totals 16 residues. V shed 1 base and J 4 bases; nucleotides not matched to a gene: 7. Germline lookup yields CDR1 SGHTA and CDR2 FQGNSA. The sample comprised PBMCs or T cells enriched from blood (not recorded which). The clonotype was recovered from a woman aged 45-59 years in a cohort exposed to, infected with or recovered from COVID-19 (not recorded which). The rearrangement joins TRBV7-2 to TRBJ2-1; 7 nucleotides agree with TRBD2. CDR3 protein: CASSLGPGAGYNEQFF. CDR3 nucleotides: TGTGCCAGCAGCTTAGGGCCGGGAGCGGGGTACAATGAGCAGTTCTTC.